The rows below give T cell receptor beta chains drawn from one sample of a study of blood T cells in healthy people across ages. TCRdb re-derived calls from the 5' RACE reads in MiXCR, one entry per CDR3 protein. The sample has approximately 1.5 million distinct CDR3 sequences; about 31% are singletons. Source material: blood. Receptors were obtained from a woman aged 25 to 39 in good health. CDR3s include the opening cysteine and the closing phenylalanine or tryptophan. D genes are given only for firm matches. For some rows the clone size is stated as once, few or many, or as a class when expanded; others skip it.

j_call: TRBJ2-7; v_call: TRBV20-1; clone_size: -; cdr3_length: 13; d_call: -; cdr3_nt: TGCAGTGCTAGTTTGATGTCTGCATACGAGCAGTACTTC; cdr3_aa: CSASLMSAYEQYF
j_call: TRBJ2-7; v_call: TRBV20-1; clone_size: few; cdr3_length: 14; d_call: TRBD2; cdr3_nt: TGCAGTGCCTCCATAGCGGGAGGTACCTACGAGCAGTACTTC; cdr3_aa: CSASIAGGTYEQYF
j_call: TRBJ2-7; v_call: TRBV2; clone_size: -; cdr3_length: 16; d_call: -; cdr3_nt: TGTGCCAGCAGTGAAGCGCGGGGCCTGGGCTCCTACGAGCAGTACTTC; cdr3_aa: CASSEARGLGSYEQYF
j_call: TRBJ2-3; v_call: TRBV6-5; clone_size: few; cdr3_length: 15; d_call: TRBD2; cdr3_nt: TGTGCCAGCAATCTAGCGGGGGGCTACACAGATACGCAGTATTTT; cdr3_aa: CASNLAGGYTDTQYF
j_call: TRBJ2-7; v_call: TRBV5-6; clone_size: few; cdr3_length: 15; d_call: TRBD1; cdr3_nt: TGTGCCAGCAGCATCTGGACAGGGGGTTCCTACGAGCAGTACTTC; cdr3_aa: CASSIWTGGSYEQYF
j_call: TRBJ2-1; v_call: TRBV6-5; clone_size: -; cdr3_length: 12; d_call: -; cdr3_nt: TGTGCCAGCAGTTACCAGGGAGGTGAGCAGTTCTTC; cdr3_aa: CASSYQGGEQFF
j_call: TRBJ2-1; v_call: TRBV4-1; clone_size: -; cdr3_length: 16; d_call: TRBD2; cdr3_nt: TGCGCCAGCAGCCAAGGCGGGAGAGGCTCCTACAATGAGCAGTTCTTC; cdr3_aa: CASSQGGRGSYNEQFF
j_call: TRBJ1-5; v_call: TRBV20-1; clone_size: once; cdr3_length: 17; d_call: TRBD1; cdr3_nt: TGCAGTGCTAGAGACCCGGGACAGGGGGCTTTCGCTCAGCCCCAGCATTTT; cdr3_aa: CSARDPGQGAFAQPQHF
j_call: TRBJ2-7; v_call: TRBV5-6; clone_size: few; cdr3_length: 12; d_call: TRBD2; cdr3_nt: TGTGCCAGCAGTTCGGGACTAGTCGAGCAGTACTTC; cdr3_aa: CASSSGLVEQYF
j_call: TRBJ2-7; v_call: TRBV20-1; clone_size: -; cdr3_length: 20; d_call: TRBD1; cdr3_nt: TGCAGTGCTAGAGATCTAATCGGCACCCCGCCCGGGACAGGAGGCTACGAGCAGTACTTC; cdr3_aa: CSARDLIGTPPGTGGYEQYF
j_call: TRBJ1-1; v_call: TRBV29-1; clone_size: few; cdr3_length: 11; d_call: -; cdr3_nt: TGCAGAGCAGGGGAATACACTGAAGCTTTCTTT; cdr3_aa: CRAGEYTEAFF
j_call: TRBJ1-1; v_call: TRBV28; clone_size: -; cdr3_length: 18; d_call: TRBD1; cdr3_nt: TGTGCCAGCTTCCAGGGGCCAACAGGGGGTCGGATGAACACTAAAGCTTTCTTT; cdr3_aa: CASFQGPTGGRMNTKAFF
j_call: TRBJ2-1; v_call: TRBV20-1; clone_size: few; cdr3_length: 14; d_call: TRBD1; cdr3_nt: TGCAGTGCTGTAGACAGGGGCTCCTACAATGAGCAGTTCTTC; cdr3_aa: CSAVDRGSYNEQFF
j_call: TRBJ2-3; v_call: TRBV6-1; clone_size: -; cdr3_length: 12; d_call: -; cdr3_nt: TGTGCCAGCTCAGAAGCCGGAGATACGCAGTATTTT; cdr3_aa: CASSEAGDTQYF
j_call: TRBJ2-5; v_call: TRBV4-1; clone_size: -; cdr3_length: 19; d_call: -; cdr3_nt: TGCGCCAGCAGCCGGGACAGATCCAATCGGGGGAACACCGGGGAGACCCAGTACTTC; cdr3_aa: CASSRDRSNRGNTGETQYF
j_call: TRBJ1-1; v_call: TRBV5-4; clone_size: few; cdr3_length: 15; d_call: -; cdr3_nt: TGTGCCAGCAGCTTAGGGGGTGGGGGGAACACTGAAGCTTTCTTT; cdr3_aa: CASSLGGGGNTEAFF
j_call: TRBJ2-7; v_call: TRBV30; clone_size: -; cdr3_length: 11; d_call: -; cdr3_nt: TGTGCCTGGGTGAGGGGTTACGAGCAGTACTTC; cdr3_aa: CAWVRGYEQYF
j_call: TRBJ2-3; v_call: TRBV20-1; clone_size: few; cdr3_length: 12; d_call: -; cdr3_nt: TGCAGTGGTCAGATGACCGCAGATACGCAGTATTTT; cdr3_aa: CSGQMTADTQYF
j_call: TRBJ2-7; v_call: TRBV4-2; clone_size: -; cdr3_length: 14; d_call: -; cdr3_nt: TGTGCCAGCGGCCAAGATGGGACACCCCTCGAGCAGTACTTC; cdr3_aa: CASGQDGTPLEQYF
j_call: TRBJ2-1; v_call: TRBV5-1; clone_size: few; cdr3_length: 16; d_call: -; cdr3_nt: TGCGCCAGCAGCCGTGCGACCACAACGGCCTACAATGAGCAGTTCTTC; cdr3_aa: CASSRATTTAYNEQFF
j_call: TRBJ2-1; v_call: TRBV5-1; clone_size: -; cdr3_length: 16; d_call: TRBD1; cdr3_nt: TGCGCCAGCAGCCCGATTTCCGGGACAGGGGTCAATGAGCAGTTCTTC; cdr3_aa: CASSPISGTGVNEQFF
j_call: TRBJ2-7; v_call: TRBV6-2/TRBV6-3; clone_size: -; cdr3_length: 12; d_call: -; cdr3_nt: TGTGCCAGCAGTTCGGGCTGGGGCGAGCAGTACTTC; cdr3_aa: CASSSGWGEQYF
j_call: TRBJ2-2; v_call: TRBV20-1; clone_size: -; cdr3_length: 19; d_call: TRBD2; cdr3_nt: TGCAGTGCTAGAGATACCGGGACTAGCGGGAAGGGGTGGACCGGGGAGCTGTTTTTT; cdr3_aa: CSARDTGTSGKGWTGELFF
j_call: TRBJ1-2; v_call: TRBV20-1; clone_size: few; cdr3_length: 12; d_call: -; cdr3_nt: TGCAGTGCTAGCGAGGGTGTTAGGGACTACACCTTC; cdr3_aa: CSASEGVRDYTF
j_call: TRBJ2-3; v_call: TRBV20-1; clone_size: few; cdr3_length: 15; d_call: -; cdr3_nt: TGCAGTGCTCCTAGCCCGAGGAAGAACACAGATACGCAGTATTTT; cdr3_aa: CSAPSPRKNTDTQYF